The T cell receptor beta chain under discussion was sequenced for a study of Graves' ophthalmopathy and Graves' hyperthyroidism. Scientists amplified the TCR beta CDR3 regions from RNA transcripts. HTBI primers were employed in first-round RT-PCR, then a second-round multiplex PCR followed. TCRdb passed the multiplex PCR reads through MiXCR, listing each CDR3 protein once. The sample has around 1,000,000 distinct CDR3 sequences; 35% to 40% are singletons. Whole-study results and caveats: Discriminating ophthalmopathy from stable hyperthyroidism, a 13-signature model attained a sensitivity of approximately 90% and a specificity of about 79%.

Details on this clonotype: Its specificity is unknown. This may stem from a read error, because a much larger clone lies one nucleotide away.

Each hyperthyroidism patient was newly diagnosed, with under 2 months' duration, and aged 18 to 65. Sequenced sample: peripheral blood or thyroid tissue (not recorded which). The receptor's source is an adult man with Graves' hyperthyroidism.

The CDR3 DNA is TGTGCCAGCAGCTTAACATCTGAAGCTTTCTTT. Translation gives CASSLTSEAFF. This chain connects TRBV7-3 to TRBJ1-1, with D uncertain. This CDR3 region has 11 residues. The germline V and J ends were trimmed by 0 bases and 6 bases, with 2 bases remaining between them. CDR1 and CDR2 (germline): SGHTA, FQGTGA.